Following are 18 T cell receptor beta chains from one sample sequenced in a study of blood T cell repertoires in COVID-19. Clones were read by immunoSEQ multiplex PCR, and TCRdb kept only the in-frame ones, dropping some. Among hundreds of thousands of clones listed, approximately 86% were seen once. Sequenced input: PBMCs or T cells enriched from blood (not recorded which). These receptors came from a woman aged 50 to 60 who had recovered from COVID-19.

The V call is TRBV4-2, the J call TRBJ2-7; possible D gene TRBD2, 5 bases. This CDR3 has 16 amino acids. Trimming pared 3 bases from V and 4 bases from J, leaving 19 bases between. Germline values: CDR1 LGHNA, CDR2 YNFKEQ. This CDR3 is CASSHLAAGIPYEQYF. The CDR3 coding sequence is TGTGCCAGCAGCCACCTCGCAGCCGGGATCCCTTACGAGCAGTACTTC.

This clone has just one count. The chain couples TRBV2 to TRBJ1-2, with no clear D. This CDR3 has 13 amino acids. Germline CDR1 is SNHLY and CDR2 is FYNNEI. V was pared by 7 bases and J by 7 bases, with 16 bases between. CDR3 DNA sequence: TGTGCCAGCATAATTTCAGTGTCTTCTGGCTACACCTTC. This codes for CASIISVSSGYTF.

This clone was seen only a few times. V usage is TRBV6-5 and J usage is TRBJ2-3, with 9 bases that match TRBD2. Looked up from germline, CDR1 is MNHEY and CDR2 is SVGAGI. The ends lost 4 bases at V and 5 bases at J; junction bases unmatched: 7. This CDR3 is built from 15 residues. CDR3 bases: TGTGCCAGCAGTTCTCCGGGACTAGCCGGAGATACGCAGTATTTT. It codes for CASSSPGLAGDTQYF.

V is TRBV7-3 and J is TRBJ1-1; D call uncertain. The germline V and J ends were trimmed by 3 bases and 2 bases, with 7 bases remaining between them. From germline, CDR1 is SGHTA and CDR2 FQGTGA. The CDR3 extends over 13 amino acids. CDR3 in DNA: TGTGCCAGCAGCTTTCAGGAAAACACTGAAGCTTTCTTT. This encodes CASSFQENTEAFF.

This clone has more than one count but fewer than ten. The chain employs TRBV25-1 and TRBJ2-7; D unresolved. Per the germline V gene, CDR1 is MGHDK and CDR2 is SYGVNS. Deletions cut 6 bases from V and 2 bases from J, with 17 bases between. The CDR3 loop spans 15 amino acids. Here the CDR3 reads CASSHISGFTYEQYF. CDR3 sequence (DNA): TGTGCCAGCAGCCACATAAGTGGTTTTACCTACGAGCAGTACTTC.

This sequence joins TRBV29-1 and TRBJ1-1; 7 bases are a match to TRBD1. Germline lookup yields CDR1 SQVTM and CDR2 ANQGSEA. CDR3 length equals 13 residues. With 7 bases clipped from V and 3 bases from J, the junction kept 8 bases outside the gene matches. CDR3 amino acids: CSGTTGSYTEAFF. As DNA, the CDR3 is TGCAGCGGCACGACAGGGTCGTACACTGAAGCTTTCTTT.

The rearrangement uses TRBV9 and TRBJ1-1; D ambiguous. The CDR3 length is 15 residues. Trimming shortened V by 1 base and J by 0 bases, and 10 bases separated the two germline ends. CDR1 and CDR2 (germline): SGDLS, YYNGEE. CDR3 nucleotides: TGTGCCAGCAGCGTAATGAGGTCATTGAACACTGAAGCTTTCTTT. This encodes CASSVMRSLNTEAFF.

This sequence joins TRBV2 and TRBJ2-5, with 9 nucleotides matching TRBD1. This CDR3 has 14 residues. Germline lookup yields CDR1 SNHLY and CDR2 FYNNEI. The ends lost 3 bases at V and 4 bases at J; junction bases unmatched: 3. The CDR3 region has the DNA TGTGCCAGCAGTGAGACGACAGGGGGAGAGACCCAGTACTTC. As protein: CASSETTGGETQYF.

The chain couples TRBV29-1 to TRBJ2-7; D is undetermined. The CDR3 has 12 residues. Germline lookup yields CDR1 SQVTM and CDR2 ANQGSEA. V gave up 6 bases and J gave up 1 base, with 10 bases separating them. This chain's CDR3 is CSVVQPSYEQYF. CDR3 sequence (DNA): TGCAGCGTGGTACAGCCTTCCTACGAGCAGTACTTC.

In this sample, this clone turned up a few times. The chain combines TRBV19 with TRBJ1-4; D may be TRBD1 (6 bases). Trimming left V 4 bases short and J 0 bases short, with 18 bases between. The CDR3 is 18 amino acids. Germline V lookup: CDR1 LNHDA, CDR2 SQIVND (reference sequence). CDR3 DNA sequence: TGTGCCAGTAGTACGAGGAACCTACAGGGCGCAACTAATGAAAAACTGTTTTTT. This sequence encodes CASSTRNLQGATNEKLFF. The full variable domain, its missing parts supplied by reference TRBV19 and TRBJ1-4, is DGGITQSPKYLFRKEGQNVTLSCEQNLNHDAMYWYRQDPGQGLRLIYYSQIVNDFQKGDIAEGYSVSREKKESFPLTVTSAQKNPTAFYLCASSTRNLQGATNEKLFFGSGTQLSVL.

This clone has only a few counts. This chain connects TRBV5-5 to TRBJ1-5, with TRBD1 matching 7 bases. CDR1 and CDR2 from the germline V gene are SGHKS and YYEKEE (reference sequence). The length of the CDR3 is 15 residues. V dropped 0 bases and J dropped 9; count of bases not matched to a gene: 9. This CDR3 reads CASSLGQGPRVPQHF. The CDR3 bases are TGTGCCAGCAGCTTGGGACAGGGCCCAAGGGTGCCCCAGCATTTT.

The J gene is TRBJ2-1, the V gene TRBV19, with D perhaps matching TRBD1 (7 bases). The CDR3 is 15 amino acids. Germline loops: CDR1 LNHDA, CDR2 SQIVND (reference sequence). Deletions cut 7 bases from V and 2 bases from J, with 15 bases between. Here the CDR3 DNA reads TGTGCCAGTATCGGGGGACAGAGTACCTACAATGAGCAGTTCTTC. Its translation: CASIGGQSTYNEQFF.

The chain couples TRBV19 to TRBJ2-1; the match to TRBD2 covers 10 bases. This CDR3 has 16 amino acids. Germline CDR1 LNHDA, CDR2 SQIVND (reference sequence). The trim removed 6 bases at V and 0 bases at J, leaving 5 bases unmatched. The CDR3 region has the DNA TGTGCCAGTAGGCTAGCGGGAGACAGCTCCTACAATGAGCAGTTCTTC. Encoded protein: CASRLAGDSSYNEQFF.

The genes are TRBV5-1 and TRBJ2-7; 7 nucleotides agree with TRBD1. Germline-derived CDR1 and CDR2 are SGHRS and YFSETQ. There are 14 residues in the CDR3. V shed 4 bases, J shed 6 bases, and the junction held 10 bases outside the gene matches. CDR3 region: CASSPGQGGSEQYF. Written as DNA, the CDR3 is TGCGCCAGCAGCCCGGGCCAAGGGGGCTCCGAGCAGTACTTC.

The CDR3 reads CASSLVQGLYEQYF. The CDR3, as DNA: TGTGCCAGCAGTTTAGTGCAGGGCCTCTACGAGCAGTACTTC. The V and J genes are TRBV27 and TRBJ2-7; possibly TRBD1 for D (5 bases). This CDR3 comprises 14 residues. V was pared by 2 bases and J by 3 bases, with 11 bases between. CDR1 is MNHEY, CDR2 SMNVEV, per germline (reference sequence).

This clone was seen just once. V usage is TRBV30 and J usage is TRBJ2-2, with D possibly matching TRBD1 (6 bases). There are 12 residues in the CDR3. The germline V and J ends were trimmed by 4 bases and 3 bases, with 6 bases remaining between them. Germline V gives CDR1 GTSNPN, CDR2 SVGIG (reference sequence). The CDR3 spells CAWTGDTGELFF. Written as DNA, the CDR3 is TGTGCCTGGACAGGGGACACCGGGGAGCTGTTTTTT.

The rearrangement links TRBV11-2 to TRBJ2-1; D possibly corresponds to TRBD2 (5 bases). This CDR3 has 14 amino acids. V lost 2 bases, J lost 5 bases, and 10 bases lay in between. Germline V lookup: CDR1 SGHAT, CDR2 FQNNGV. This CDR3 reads CASSLPGSHNEQFF. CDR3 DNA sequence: TGTGCCAGCAGCTTACCGGGATCTCACAATGAGCAGTTCTTC.

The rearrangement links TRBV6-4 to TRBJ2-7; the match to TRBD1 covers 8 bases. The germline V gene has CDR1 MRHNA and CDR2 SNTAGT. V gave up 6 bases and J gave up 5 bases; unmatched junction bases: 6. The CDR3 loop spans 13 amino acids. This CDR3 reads CASSRDRGHEQYF. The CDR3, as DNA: TGTGCCAGCAGCCGAGACAGGGGCCACGAGCAGTACTTC.